One and the same sample provided the 11 T cell receptor beta chains below, sequenced in a study of metastatic and nonmetastatic thyroid tumors. TCRdb reprocessed the PCR reads using MiXCR. The data hold 26,000 or so clones, with 3.5% to 4% observed a single time. Before thyroid surgery, none of the patients had received any treatment. Sequenced sample: blood. The receptors shown here come from a male donor with papillary thyroid cancer or a benign thyroid nodule (not recorded which). Some clones in this sample may be carry-over from other donors' samples.

This clone has ten or more counts. This rearrangement joins TRBV2 to TRBJ2-7, with 8 bases identical to TRBD1. The CDR3 extends over 14 amino acids. J lost 6 bases, V lost 3 bases, and 7 bases had no gene match. CDR1 and CDR2 (germline): SNHLY, FYNNEI. CDR3 in DNA: TGTGCCAGCAGTGACCCGCTGACAGGGGCCGAGCAGTACTTC. Protein sequence: CASSDPLTGAEQYF.

This clone has only a few counts. The rearrangement uses TRBV2 and TRBJ2-2, with 10 bases that match TRBD1. The length of the CDR3 is 16 residues. Trimming cost V 1 base and J 4 bases; bases outside gene matches: 3. Germline assignment: CDR1 SNHLY and CDR2 FYNNEI. CDR3 loop: CASSEDRTGGTGELFF. In nucleotides, the CDR3 is TGTGCCAGCAGTGAAGATCGGACAGGGGGCACCGGGGAGCTGTTTTTT.

Many counts were recorded for this clone. CDR3 sequence (DNA): TGCAGTGCTCCTAGCGGGTCCCACGAGCAGTACTTC. This encodes CSAPSGSHEQYF. This chain joins TRBV20-1 and TRBJ2-7; 8 bases map to TRBD2. From germline, CDR1 is DFQATT and CDR2 SNEGSKA (reference sequence). The CDR3 is made up of 12 amino acids. V lost 5 bases and J lost 5; bases outside the gene matches: 5.

This clone was seen a handful of times. The chain joins TRBV28 to TRBJ1-2; no reliable D call. The CDR3 runs 14 residues. Germline V lookup: CDR1 MDHEN, CDR2 SYDVKM. The V gene lost 5 bases and the J gene lost 4 bases, with 14 bases spanning the gap. CDR3 DNA: TGTGCCAGCAGTCTACGTTCGGTATCCTATGGCTACACCTTC. Translating it yields CASSLRSVSYGYTF.

Ten or more counts support this clone. The chain combines TRBV6-4 with TRBJ2-1; 8 nucleotides agree with TRBD1. This CDR3 has 17 amino acids. The germline CDR1 and CDR2 sequences are MRHNA and SNTAGT. The V segment lost 2 bases and the J segment 2 bases; nucleotides outside the gene matches: 8. For the CDR3, the DNA is TGTGCCAGCAGTGACCACCTGGACAGGGTGGCCTACAATGAGCAGTTCTTC. This sequence encodes CASSDHLDRVAYNEQFF.

This clone is categorized as medium-sized. This chain joins TRBV28 and TRBJ2-3; 7 bases map to TRBD2. The germline gives CDR1 MDHEN, CDR2 SYDVKM. The CDR3 runs to 14 residues. Losses at the gene ends were 2 bases for V and 5 bases for J; bases not matched to a gene: 4. The CDR3: CASSLRGRGDTQYF. CDR3 nucleotides: TGTGCCAGCAGTTTACGAGGGAGGGGAGATACGCAGTATTTT.

This clone was counted at least ten times. The chain links TRBV9 to TRBJ2-1; the D gene could be TRBD1 or TRBD2 (5 bases each). This CDR3 region has 15 residues. The V end lost 4 bases, the J end lost 2 bases, and 13 bases lay between the germline ends. Germline CDR1 is SGDLS and CDR2 is YYNGEE. CDR3 residues: CASSPQGGPYNEQFF. The CDR3 nucleotides read TGTGCCAGCAGCCCCCAGGGCGGGCCCTACAATGAGCAGTTCTTC.

This clone has at least ten counts. The chain couples TRBV20-1 to TRBJ2-7; unclear D gene. The CDR3 covers 13 residues. The V gene lost 5 bases and the J gene lost 9 bases, with 20 bases spanning the gap. CDR1 is DFQATT and CDR2 is SNEGSKA in the germline V gene (reference sequence). The chain's CDR3 is CSAPSGARPGQYF. The CDR3 DNA is TGCAGTGCTCCCTCAGGAGCGAGACCCGGGCAGTACTTC.

This rearrangement joins TRBV20-1 to TRBJ1-1, with 7 bases fitting TRBD1. V was pared by 6 bases and J by 1 base, with 11 bases of the junction left unmatched. Germline CDR1 DFQATT, CDR2 SNEGSKA (reference sequence). The CDR3 contains 15 residues. CDR3 sequence: CSARIRGLSNTEAFF. In DNA, the CDR3 is TGCAGTGCAAGGATTAGGGGGCTTTCGAACACTGAAGCTTTCTTT.

In its sample, this clone was seen many times. J is TRBJ2-1 and V is TRBV28; TRBD1 might be the D (8 bases). The germline CDR1 and CDR2 sequences are MDHEN and SYDVKM. There are 17 residues in the CDR3. Trimming took 4 bases from V and 0 from J, leaving 16 bases between them. The DNA of the CDR3 is TGTGCCAGCAGTTCACAGGGGGGGGATTTCTCCTACAATGAGCAGTTCTTC. Translating gives CASSSQGGDFSYNEQFF.

This clone was counted ten times or more. The sample carries other DNA sequences with the same CDR3. The chain carries TRBV7-8 and TRBJ1-1; D not resolved. The V gene's germline CDR1 is SGHVS and CDR2 FQNEAQ. This CDR3 comprises 15 residues. Deletions cut 5 bases from V and 6 bases from J, with 19 bases between. As DNA, the CDR3 is TGTGCCAGCAGCCCCTATGTAAGAGGCGGGGCTGAAGCTTTCTTT. Its protein is CASSPYVRGGAEAFF.